This TCR beta chain originates from a study of T cell responses to AZD1222 COVID-19 vaccine. Notes on this clone: The antigen remains unidentified. The sample has other DNA sequences that encode this CDR3 too.

Findings of the study overall: In the spike-specific TCR repertoire, nearly half reportedly target unmutated variant regions. Donor demographics were predominantly white British with a female majority; clonal diversity may be underestimated.

Germline V lookup: CDR1 MDHEN, CDR2 SYDVKM. Deletions cut 3 bases from V and 4 bases from J, with 6 bases between. This CDR3 region has 12 residues. Generated by immunoSEQ multiplex PCR, the TCRdb table keeps only in-frame clones and is missing some. The table has fewer than 200,000 clones, approximately 90% seen once. The sample in question was peripheral blood, obtained on day 0 of AZD1222 vaccination. The chain links TRBV28 to TRBJ1-1; perhaps TRBD1 as D (5 bases). The origin of this receptor is an adult in good health. Here the CDR3 DNA reads TGTGCCAGCAGTTTGGGGCGCACTGAAGCTTTCTTT. It specifies CASSLGRTEAFF.